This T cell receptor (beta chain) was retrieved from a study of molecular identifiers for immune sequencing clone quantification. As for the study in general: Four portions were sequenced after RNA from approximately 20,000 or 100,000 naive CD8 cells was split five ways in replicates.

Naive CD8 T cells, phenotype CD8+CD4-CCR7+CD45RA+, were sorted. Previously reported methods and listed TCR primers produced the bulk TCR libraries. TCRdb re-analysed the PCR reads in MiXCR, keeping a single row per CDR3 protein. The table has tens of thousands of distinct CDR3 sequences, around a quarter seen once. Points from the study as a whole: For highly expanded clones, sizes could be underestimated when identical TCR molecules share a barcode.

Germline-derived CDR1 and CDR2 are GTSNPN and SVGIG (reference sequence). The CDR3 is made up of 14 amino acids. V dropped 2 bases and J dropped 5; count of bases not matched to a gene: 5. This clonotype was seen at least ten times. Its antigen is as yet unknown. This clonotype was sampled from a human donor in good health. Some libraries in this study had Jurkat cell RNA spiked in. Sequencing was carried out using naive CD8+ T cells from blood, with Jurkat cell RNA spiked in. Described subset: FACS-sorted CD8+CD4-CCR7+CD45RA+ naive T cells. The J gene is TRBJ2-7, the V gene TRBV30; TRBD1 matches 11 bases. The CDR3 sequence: CAWSPGQGGDEQYF. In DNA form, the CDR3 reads TGTGCCTGGAGTCCGGGACAGGGGGGCGACGAGCAGTACTTC. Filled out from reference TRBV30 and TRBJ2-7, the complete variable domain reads SQTIHQWPATLVQPVGSPLSLECTVEGTSNPNLYWYRQAAGRGLQLLFYSVGIGQISSEVPQNLSASRPQDRQFILSSKKLLLSDSGFYLCAWSPGQGGDEQYFGPGTRLTVT.